A selection of T cell receptor beta chains follows, all from one sample in a study of vaccination and CD4 T cells after COVID-19. These TCRs' antigens remain unknown. MiXCR, run by TCRdb on the PCR reads, gives a single entry per CDR3 protein. The sample records more than 9,000 distinct CDR3 sequences, 31% being singletons. Sequencing was performed on CD4+ T cells from blood, cultured in vitro. These TCRs come from a human donor in good health. The CDR3 runs from the conserved cysteine through the conserved F or W. Fields, in order: CDR3 protein, CDR3 DNA, D gene, clone size, J gene, V gene. D genes are given only for firm matches. Some rows have no size entry. The others give once, few or many, or a class for an expanded clone.

cdr3_aa: CSRRGPTDTQYF
cdr3_nt: TGCAGCCGGAGGGGCCCCACAGATACGCAGTATTTT
d_call: -
clone_size: -
j_call: TRBJ2-3
v_call: TRBV20-1

cdr3_aa: CASSANGGGQGNNEQFF
cdr3_nt: TGTGCCAGCAGCGCAAATGGGGGTGGGCAGGGTAACAATGAGCAGTTCTTC
d_call: -
clone_size: -
j_call: TRBJ2-1
v_call: TRBV7-3

cdr3_aa: CATSRGSYNSPLHF
cdr3_nt: TGTGCCACCAGCAGGGGATCCTATAATTCACCCCTCCACTTT
d_call: -
clone_size: few
j_call: TRBJ1-6
v_call: TRBV15

cdr3_aa: CASSLDSSSYEQYF
cdr3_nt: TGCGCCAGCAGCTTGGATTCGAGCTCCTACGAGCAGTACTTC
d_call: -
clone_size: -
j_call: TRBJ2-7
v_call: TRBV5-1

cdr3_aa: CASRRSGTGISEQYF
cdr3_nt: TGTGCCAGCAGACGTTCCGGGACAGGAATCTCCGAGCAGTACTTC
d_call: TRBD1
clone_size: -
j_call: TRBJ2-7
v_call: TRBV28

cdr3_aa: CASSYNPGTGEMTQYF
cdr3_nt: TGCGCCAGCAGCTACAACCCCGGGACAGGGGAGATGACCCAGTACTTC
d_call: TRBD1
clone_size: once
j_call: TRBJ2-5
v_call: TRBV5-1

cdr3_aa: CSVEGGLAGGWYTQYF
cdr3_nt: TGCAGCGTTGAAGGAGGACTAGCGGGAGGTTGGTATACGCAGTATTTT
d_call: TRBD2
clone_size: -
j_call: TRBJ2-3
v_call: TRBV29-1

cdr3_aa: CASSQSTADRNTEAFF
cdr3_nt: TGTGCCAGCAGCCAATCCACCGCGGACAGGAACACTGAAGCTTTCTTT
d_call: -
clone_size: few
j_call: TRBJ1-1
v_call: TRBV4-2

cdr3_aa: CASTSFGREKTYEQYF
cdr3_nt: TGTGCCAGCACCTCGTTTGGGCGGGAGAAAACCTACGAGCAGTACTTC
d_call: TRBD2
clone_size: -
j_call: TRBJ2-7
v_call: TRBV6-2/TRBV6-3

cdr3_aa: CASTPGLAPYEQYF
cdr3_nt: TGTGCCAGTACCCCGGGACTAGCGCCCTACGAGCAGTACTTC
d_call: TRBD2
clone_size: few
j_call: TRBJ2-7
v_call: TRBV19

cdr3_aa: CASSHLGSSYEQYF
cdr3_nt: TGTGCCAGCAGTCATCTCGGCAGCTCCTACGAGCAGTACTTC
d_call: -
clone_size: -
j_call: TRBJ2-7
v_call: TRBV7-8

cdr3_aa: CASSHLGSPYEQYF
cdr3_nt: TGTGCCAGCAGTCATCTCGGCAGCCCCTACGAGCAGTACTTC
d_call: -
clone_size: -
j_call: TRBJ2-7
v_call: TRBV7-8

cdr3_aa: CASSTRDRRGQETQYF
cdr3_nt: TGTGCCAGCAGCACACGGGACAGGAGGGGACAAGAGACCCAGTACTTC
d_call: -
clone_size: -
j_call: TRBJ2-5
v_call: TRBV21-1

cdr3_aa: CASSSDGTDTQYF
cdr3_nt: TGTGCCAGCAGCTCGGACGGCACAGATACGCAGTATTTT
d_call: -
clone_size: -
j_call: TRBJ2-3
v_call: TRBV7-3

cdr3_aa: CASSIVGGGNTEAFF
cdr3_nt: TGTGCCAGTAGTATAGTGGGGGGGGGAAACACTGAAGCTTTCTTT
d_call: -
clone_size: few
j_call: TRBJ1-1
v_call: TRBV19

cdr3_aa: CASSLGGILDTQYF
cdr3_nt: TGTGCCAGCAGCTTAGGCGGGATCCTAGATACGCAGTATTTT
d_call: -
clone_size: few
j_call: TRBJ2-3
v_call: TRBV11-3

cdr3_aa: CASSLGGSGANVLTF
cdr3_nt: TGTGCCAGCAGCCTAGGGGGTTCTGGGGCCAACGTCCTGACTTTC
d_call: -
clone_size: few
j_call: TRBJ2-6
v_call: TRBV7-9

cdr3_aa: CASSLAWSAGAQYF
cdr3_nt: TGTGCCAGCAGCTTAGCGTGGAGTGCAGGGGCCCAGTACTTC
d_call: -
clone_size: -
j_call: TRBJ2-5
v_call: TRBV7-2

cdr3_aa: CASSVGGPGNTQYF
cdr3_nt: TGTGCCAGCAGTGTGGGGGGTCCCGGGAATACGCAGTATTTT
d_call: -
clone_size: -
j_call: TRBJ2-3
v_call: TRBV2

cdr3_aa: CASSFRFPGTEAFF
cdr3_nt: TGTGCCTCATCATTTAGGTTCCCGGGCACTGAAGCTTTCTTT
d_call: -
clone_size: -
j_call: TRBJ1-1
v_call: TRBV30

cdr3_aa: CASSVGLAGPYNEQFF
cdr3_nt: TGTGCCAGCAGCGTAGGACTAGCGGGGCCCTACAATGAGCAGTTCTTC
d_call: TRBD2
clone_size: few
j_call: TRBJ2-1
v_call: TRBV11-1

cdr3_aa: CSASGRAGFNTEAFF
cdr3_nt: TGCAGTGCTAGCGGGAGGGCTGGATTCAACACTGAAGCTTTCTTT
d_call: -
clone_size: -
j_call: TRBJ1-1
v_call: TRBV20-1

cdr3_aa: CSAGGETEQYF
cdr3_nt: TGCAGTGCTGGCGGGGAAACCGAGCAGTACTTC
d_call: -
clone_size: -
j_call: TRBJ2-7
v_call: TRBV20-1

cdr3_aa: CASSERSSGRETQYF
cdr3_nt: TGTGCCAGCAGTGAAAGGTCGTCGGGTAGGGAGACCCAGTACTTC
d_call: -
clone_size: few
j_call: TRBJ2-5
v_call: TRBV2

cdr3_aa: CASSVGLAGGGETQYF
cdr3_nt: TGTGCCAGCAGCGTAGGACTAGCGGGAGGTGGGGAGACCCAGTACTTC
d_call: TRBD2
clone_size: -
j_call: TRBJ2-5
v_call: TRBV9

cdr3_aa: CSARDQSGRAIHEQYF
cdr3_nt: TGCAGTGCTAGAGATCAAAGCGGGAGGGCCATCCACGAGCAGTACTTC
d_call: TRBD2
clone_size: -
j_call: TRBJ2-7
v_call: TRBV20-1

cdr3_aa: CASSLQQGAYNEQFF
cdr3_nt: TGTGCCAGCAGCTTACAGCAGGGGGCCTACAATGAGCAGTTCTTC
d_call: TRBD1
clone_size: -
j_call: TRBJ2-1
v_call: TRBV7-2

cdr3_aa: CASSDRGGEQYF
cdr3_nt: TGTGCCAGCAGTGACAGGGGTGGAGAGCAGTACTTC
d_call: -
clone_size: -
j_call: TRBJ2-7
v_call: TRBV2

cdr3_aa: CASSESGGGTEAFF
cdr3_nt: TGTGCCAGCAGTGAATCAGGGGGAGGGACTGAAGCTTTCTTT
d_call: TRBD1
clone_size: -
j_call: TRBJ1-1
v_call: TRBV25-1

cdr3_aa: CASSYSTLGYGYAF
cdr3_nt: TGTGCCAGCAGTTACAGTACTTTGGGCTATGGCTACGCCTTC
d_call: -
clone_size: -
j_call: TRBJ1-2
v_call: TRBV6-2/TRBV6-3

cdr3_aa: CSVSQALSSYNEQFF
cdr3_nt: TGCAGCGTTAGCCAAGCGCTGAGCTCCTACAATGAGCAGTTCTTC
d_call: -
clone_size: few
j_call: TRBJ2-1
v_call: TRBV29-1

cdr3_aa: CATSRGGTGGAFPPDTQYF
cdr3_nt: TGTGCCACCAGCAGAGGCGGGACAGGGGGCGCGTTTCCCCCAGATACGCAGTATTTT
d_call: TRBD1
clone_size: few
j_call: TRBJ2-3
v_call: TRBV15

cdr3_aa: CASSLRGGQGITEAFF
cdr3_nt: TGTGCCAGCAGCTTGAGGGGGGGACAGGGGATCACTGAAGCTTTCTTT
d_call: TRBD1
clone_size: -
j_call: TRBJ1-1
v_call: TRBV7-8

cdr3_aa: CASSPGDRGRGQPQHF
cdr3_nt: TGTGCCAGCTCACCGGGGGACAGGGGGCGAGGACAGCCCCAGCATTTT
d_call: TRBD1
clone_size: -
j_call: TRBJ1-5
v_call: TRBV18

cdr3_aa: CASALRGGTDTQYF
cdr3_nt: TGTGCCAGCGCCCTCCGGGGGGGCACAGATACGCAGTATTTT
d_call: TRBD2
clone_size: -
j_call: TRBJ2-3
v_call: TRBV28

cdr3_aa: CASSAQGGTGELFF
cdr3_nt: TGTGCCAGCAGTGCCCAAGGTGGCACCGGGGAGCTGTTTTTT
d_call: -
clone_size: few
j_call: TRBJ2-2
v_call: TRBV5-4

cdr3_aa: CASSPLRGQGGSGAFF
cdr3_nt: TGTGCCAGCAGTCCCCTCCGGGGACAGGGTGGAAGCGGGGCTTTCTTT
d_call: TRBD1
clone_size: few
j_call: TRBJ1-1
v_call: TRBV6-2/TRBV6-3

cdr3_aa: CSASGLAGGVNEQFF
cdr3_nt: TGCAGTGCTTCGGGACTAGCGGGAGGTGTGAATGAGCAGTTCTTC
d_call: TRBD2
clone_size: -
j_call: TRBJ2-1
v_call: TRBV20-1

cdr3_aa: CSARVDYSYNEQFF
cdr3_nt: TGCAGTGCTAGGGTGGACTACTCCTACAATGAGCAGTTCTTC
d_call: -
clone_size: -
j_call: TRBJ2-1
v_call: TRBV20-1

cdr3_aa: CASRPGIAASSYEQYF
cdr3_nt: TGTGCCAGCAGGCCCGGGATAGCGGCAAGCTCCTACGAGCAGTACTTC
d_call: -
clone_size: -
j_call: TRBJ2-7
v_call: TRBV6-2/TRBV6-3

cdr3_aa: CASSPGTGYTF
cdr3_nt: TGCGCCAGCAGCCCAGGGACCGGCTACACCTTC
d_call: -
clone_size: -
j_call: TRBJ1-2
v_call: TRBV4-3

cdr3_aa: CASSAQFETSGLVRRNF
cdr3_nt: TGTGCCAGCAGTGCACAATTCGAGACATCCGGACTAGTCAGGCGAAATTTT
d_call: TRBD2
clone_size: -
j_call: TRBJ2-3
v_call: TRBV6-1

cdr3_aa: CSARLTEKAFF
cdr3_nt: TGCAGTGCTAGGTTAACAGAAAAAGCTTTCTTT
d_call: -
clone_size: -
j_call: TRBJ1-1
v_call: TRBV20-1

cdr3_aa: CASTGQGYEQYF
cdr3_nt: TGTGCCAGCACGGGACAGGGCTACGAGCAGTACTTC
d_call: TRBD1
clone_size: few
j_call: TRBJ2-7
v_call: TRBV2

cdr3_aa: CSATGETQYF
cdr3_nt: TGCAGTGCGACCGGGGAGACCCAGTACTTC
d_call: -
clone_size: few
j_call: TRBJ2-5
v_call: TRBV20-1

cdr3_aa: CASSVYRHSNQPQHF
cdr3_nt: TGTGCCAGCAGCGTGTACAGACATAGCAATCAGCCCCAGCATTTT
d_call: -
clone_size: -
j_call: TRBJ1-5
v_call: TRBV9

cdr3_aa: CASSSGRGKETQYF
cdr3_nt: TGTGCCAGCAGTTCCGGCAGGGGTAAAGAGACCCAGTACTTC
d_call: -
clone_size: few
j_call: TRBJ2-5
v_call: TRBV7-9

cdr3_aa: CASSAVPMSGSSYEQYF
cdr3_nt: TGTGCCAGCAGCGCCGTCCCGATGAGCGGGAGCTCCTACGAGCAGTACTTC
d_call: TRBD2
clone_size: -
j_call: TRBJ2-7
v_call: TRBV7-9